Listed here is a single T cell receptor beta chain. The repertoire was sequenced with immunoSEQ multiplex PCR; TCRdb's copy has only in-frame clones and lacks some. This table holds fewer than 40,000 clones, almost 90% found once. The data were taken from a study of T cell changes during pregnancy in multiple sclerosis. Germline CDR1 reads SGHVS; CDR2 reads FNYEAQ. The V end was cut by 2 bases, the J end by 9 bases, with 14 bases between. There are 15 residues in the CDR3. The sample consisted of CD8+ T cells from peripheral blood mononuclear cells, taken after pregnancy. The clonotype comes from a female donor with multiple sclerosis, enrolled in a pregnancy study. The rearrangement joins TRBV7-6 to TRBJ1-6; the D gene is possibly TRBD1 (5 bases). CDR3 in DNA: TGTGCCAGCAGCTTAAGTGCAGGGTTATCTTCACCCCTCCACTTT. It specifies CASSLSAGLSSPLHF.